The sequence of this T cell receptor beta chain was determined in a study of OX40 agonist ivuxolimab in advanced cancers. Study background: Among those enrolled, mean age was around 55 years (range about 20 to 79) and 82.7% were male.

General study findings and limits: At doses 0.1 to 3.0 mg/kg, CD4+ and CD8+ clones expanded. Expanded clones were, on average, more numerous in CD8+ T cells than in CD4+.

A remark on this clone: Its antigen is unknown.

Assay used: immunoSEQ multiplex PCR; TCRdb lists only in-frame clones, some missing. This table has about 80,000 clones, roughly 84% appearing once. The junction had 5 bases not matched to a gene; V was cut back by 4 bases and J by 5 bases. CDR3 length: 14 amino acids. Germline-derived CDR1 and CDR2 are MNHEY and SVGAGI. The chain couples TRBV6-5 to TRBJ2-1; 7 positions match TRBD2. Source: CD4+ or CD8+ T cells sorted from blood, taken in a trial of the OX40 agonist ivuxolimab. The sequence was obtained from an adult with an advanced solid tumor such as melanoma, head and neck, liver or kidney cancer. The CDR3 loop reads CASSLWGGDNEQFF. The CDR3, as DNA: TGTGCCAGCAGTTTATGGGGGGGGGACAATGAGCAGTTCTTC.